This TCR beta chain was sequenced for a study of blood T cell repertoires in COVID-19. Those who participated ranged in age from about 18 to 89 years and resided in under 25 US areas. Before being deemed recovered, Cohort 3 donors had two negative PCRs, clearance, or symptom resolution. Assay used: immunoSEQ multiplex PCR; TCRdb lists only in-frame clones, some missing. The repertoire holds about 370,000 clones, with 80% to 90% as singletons. Germline CDR1 MGHRA, CDR2 YSYEKL. The CDR3 has 16 residues. J lost 0 bases, V lost 3 bases, and 4 bases had no gene match. The chain combines TRBV4-1 with TRBJ2-2; 7 bases fit TRBD2. Source material: PBMCs or T cells enriched from blood (not recorded which). This receptor was obtained from a man between 18 and 29 years old who had recovered from COVID-19. In DNA, the CDR3 is TGCGCCAGCAGCCATCCGGGACTACCGAACACCGGGGAGCTGTTTTTT. Translating it yields CASSHPGLPNTGELFF.